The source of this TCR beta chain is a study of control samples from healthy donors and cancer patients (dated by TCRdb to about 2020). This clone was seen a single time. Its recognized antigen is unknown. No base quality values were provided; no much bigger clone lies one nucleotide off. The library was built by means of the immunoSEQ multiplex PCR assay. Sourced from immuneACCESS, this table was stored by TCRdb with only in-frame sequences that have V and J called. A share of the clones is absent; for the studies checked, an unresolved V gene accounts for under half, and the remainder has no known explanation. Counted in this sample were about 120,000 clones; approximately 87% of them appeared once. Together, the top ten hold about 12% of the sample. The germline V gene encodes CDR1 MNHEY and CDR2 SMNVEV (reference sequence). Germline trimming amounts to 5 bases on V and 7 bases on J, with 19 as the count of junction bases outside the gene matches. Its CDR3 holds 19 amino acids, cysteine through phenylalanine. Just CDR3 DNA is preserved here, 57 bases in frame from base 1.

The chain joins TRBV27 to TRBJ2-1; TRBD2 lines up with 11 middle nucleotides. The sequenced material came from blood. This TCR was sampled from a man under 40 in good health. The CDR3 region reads CASSPWVSGGAVWKNEQFF. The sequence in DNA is TGTGCCAGCAGTCCCTGGGTTAGCGGGGGGGCCGTGTGGAAAAATGAGCAGTTCTTC.